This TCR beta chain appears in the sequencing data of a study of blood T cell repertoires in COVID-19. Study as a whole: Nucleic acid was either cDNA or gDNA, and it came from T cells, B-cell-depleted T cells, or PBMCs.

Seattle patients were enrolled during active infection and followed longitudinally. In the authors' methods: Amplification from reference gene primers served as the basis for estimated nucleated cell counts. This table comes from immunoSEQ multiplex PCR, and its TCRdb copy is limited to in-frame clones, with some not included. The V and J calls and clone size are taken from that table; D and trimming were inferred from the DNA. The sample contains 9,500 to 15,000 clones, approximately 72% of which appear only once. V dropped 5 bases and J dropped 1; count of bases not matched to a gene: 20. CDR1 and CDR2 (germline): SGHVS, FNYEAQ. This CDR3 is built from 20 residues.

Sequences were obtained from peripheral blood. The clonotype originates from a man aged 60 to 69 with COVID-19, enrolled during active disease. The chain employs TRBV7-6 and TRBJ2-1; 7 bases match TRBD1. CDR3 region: CASSGGLGRQGEKSYNEQFF. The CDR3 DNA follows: TGTGCCAGCAGCGGGGGCCTTGGGCGACAGGGTGAGAAGTCCTACAATGAGCAGTTCTTC.